This T cell receptor (beta chain) derives from a study of blood T cell repertoires in COVID-19 (dated by TCRdb to about 2020). As for the study more broadly: Samples covering the acute and convalescent phases of COVID-19 were provided by collaborators in the United States, Italy and Spain. The sample metadata nearly always contained a de-identified subject ID, COVID-19 status, age in years and sex. The material from the prospective study consisted of cDNA or gDNA derived from T cells, B-cell-depleted T cells, or PBMCs. Deeply sampled blood TCRbeta repertoires from subjects exposed to, actively infected with, or recovered from COVID-19 were included in the dataset. Where available, HLA class I and class II types were taken from metadata supplied by the sample provider and were not determined by assay-based typing. Samples were obtained from the ongoing ImmuneRACE study (first 160 participants) and from over 1,000 subjects provided by 6 global collaborators. The repertoires were released in a freely available public database intended as a resource for research on the immune response to SARS-CoV-2.

Collaborating institutions collected whole blood in K2EDTA tubes following their own protocols. For TCRbeta analysis, collaborators shipped samples as frozen whole blood, isolated PBMCs, or DNA extracted from either of those sample types. About this clone: Its specific antigen is unknown. No much larger clone is present one base from it, and per-base qualities are unavailable.

TCRbeta CDR3 regions were amplified from genomic DNA using the immunoSEQ Assay, a bias-controlled multiplex PCR. Concerning the study's data processing: The number of nucleated cells in each sample was estimated from the amplification of reference gene primers within the assay. To quantify the absolute abundance of each unique TCRbeta CDR3 rearrangement, sequence reads were collapsed and filtered. For each sample, productive Simpson clonality was calculated by taking the square root of Simpson's diversity index across productive rearrangements. Held by TCRdb, this immuneACCESS table contains in-frame sequences only and omits some clones. Under half of the omission traces to an unresolved V gene where checked; the cause of the rest is unknown. V and J calls and clone size are those listed in that table; D and trimming were worked out from the DNA. Present in this sample are 90,000 to 95,000 clones, 88% of which were seen just once. The ten largest clonotypes hold approximately 4.8% of the sample.

Study-level results and caveats: The amount of clinical and demographic metadata varied by source and participant and was provided uncurated.

Sequencing input: peripheral blood. The source of this sequence is an elderly woman with active COVID-19.

The nucleotides read TGTGCCAGCAGCCAAGGGGTGCTCCGAGGGTACACAGATACGCAGTATTTT. It is translated as CASSQGVLRGYTDTQYF. This sequence uses TRBV14 and TRBJ2-3, with a weak D call of TRBD2 (5 bases match). The CDR3, from cysteine to phenylalanine, totals 17 residues. Only the CDR3 region is kept as DNA, spanning 51 bases read in frame from base 1. Between the V and J ends, shortened by 1 base and 2 bases respectively, the junction contains 16 bases. Via the germline V gene, CDR1 is SGHDN and CDR2 FVKESK.